Below, 20 T cell receptor beta chains from the same sample are listed, as sequenced in a study of cytomegalovirus exposure and HLA in healthy donors. Use of 60 Vbeta and 13 Jbeta primers characterized the PCR. The repertoire was sequenced with immunoSEQ multiplex PCR; TCRdb's copy has only in-frame clones and lacks some. Of 150,000 to 200,000 clones listed, approximately 76% were seen once; the top ten hold roughly 2%. The sample consisted of PBMCs. Receptors originate from a female donor in good health and CMV-seronegative.

This chain links TRBV6-5 with TRBJ1-3, with D perhaps matching TRBD1 (5 bases). This CDR3 has 16 amino acids. V lost 4 bases to trimming and J lost 0 bases, with 13 bases between them. The germline V gene has CDR1 MNHEY and CDR2 SVGAGI. CDR3 coding DNA: TGTGCCAGCAGTTCCTTGACAGTGAGCTCTGGAAACACCATATATTTT. This translates into CASSSLTVSSGNTIYF.

This clone has only one observation. The chain links TRBV2 to TRBJ2-5; tentative D call: TRBD1 (6 bases). This CDR3 has 15 amino acids. V was trimmed by 8 bases and J by 1 base, leaving 17 bases between them. Germline V CDR1 and CDR2: SNHLY, FYNNEI. The DNA of the CDR3 is TGTGCCAGCTCCCGTAGCCAGGGGACCCAAGAGACCCAGTACTTC. It encodes CASSRSQGTQETQYF.

The chain links TRBV4-1 to TRBJ2-1; 11 nucleotides line up with TRBD2. V shed 3 bases and J 1 base; nucleotides not matched to a gene: 2. Germline V CDR1 and CDR2: MGHRA, YSYEKL. The CDR3 totals 16 residues. The CDR3 DNA follows: TGCGCCAGCAGCCACGGGACTAGCGGTTCCTACAATGAGCAGTTCTTC. It codes for CASSHGTSGSYNEQFF.

This sequence joins TRBV30 and TRBJ1-4; 7 bases are shared with TRBD1. CDR3 length: 13 residues. With V trimmed by 5 bases and J by 5 bases, 5 bases remained unmatched. The germline V gene encodes CDR1 GTSNPN and CDR2 SVGIG (reference sequence). The CDR3 region has the DNA TGTGCCTGGGGCCGGGACAGAAATGAAAAACTGTTTTTT. Its translation is CAWGRDRNEKLFF.

The chain is built from TRBV6-4 and TRBJ2-7; the D gene is possibly TRBD2 (6 bases). This CDR3 is built from 13 residues. Germline CDR1 and CDR2: MRHNA and SNTAGT. V gave up 7 bases and J gave up 0 bases, with 10 bases separating them. This CDR3 reads CASKRGCSYEQYF. In DNA form, the CDR3 reads TGTGCCAGCAAACGGGGGTGCTCCTACGAGCAGTACTTC.

In this sample, this clone turned up a few times. This rearrangement joins TRBV11-2 to TRBJ1-3; D is uncertain. The germline V gene has CDR1 SGHAT and CDR2 FQNNGV. V lost 2 bases and J 4 bases, leaving 6 bases between the germline ends. This CDR3 contains 13 residues. The chain's CDR3 is CASSLSPGNTIYF. CDR3 nucleotide sequence: TGTGCCAGCAGCTTATCTCCGGGAAACACCATATATTTT.

The CDR3 DNA sequence: TGTGCCAGCAGCTTAGCGTCGGACAGGTTAAATCAGCCCCAGCATTTT. Residues: CASSLASDRLNQPQHF. V and J are TRBV7-9 and TRBJ1-5; 7 nucleotides agree with TRBD1. The CDR3 has 16 residues. Germline V lookup: CDR1 SEHNR, CDR2 FQNEAQ (reference sequence). Germline trimming cut 0 bases from V and 4 bases from J; bases unmatched to any gene: 6.

This clone showed up just once. CDR3 loop: CASSYQGVDYGYTF. As DNA, the CDR3 is TGTGCCAGCAGCTATCAGGGGGTCGACTATGGCTACACCTTC. The chain uses TRBV11-2 and TRBJ1-2; TRBD1 agrees at 7 bases. The CDR3 length is 14 residues. Per germline, CDR1 SGHAT and CDR2 FQNNGV. The trim removed 4 bases at V and 3 bases at J, leaving 5 bases unmatched.

This clone was recorded a few times. The V and J genes are TRBV13 and TRBJ1-1; possible D gene TRBD1, 5 bases. CDR3 length: 14 amino acids. With 6 bases removed from V and 0 bases from J, the gap between germline ends came to 11 bases. The germline V gene has CDR1 PRHDT and CDR2 FYEKMQ (reference sequence). CDR3 nucleotide sequence: TGTGCCAGCAGAATGGGACTGATGAACACTGAAGCTTTCTTT. Encoded protein: CASRMGLMNTEAFF.

The chain has TRBV20-1 and TRBJ1-1; tentatively, D is TRBD1 (6 bases). V shed 6 bases and J shed 7 bases, with 12 bases lying between them. The CDR3 has 11 amino acids. CDR1 DFQATT and CDR2 SNEGSKA come from the germline V gene (reference sequence). The DNA of the CDR3 is TGCAGTGCCAGGGGAAATAATGAAGCTTTCTTT. This sequence encodes CSARGNNEAFF.

The V and J genes are TRBV4-1 and TRBJ1-1; 8 bases are shared with TRBD1. After removal of 3 bases from V and 4 bases from J, the junction contained 10 bases not matched to a gene. Germline V gene data show CDR1 as MGHRA and CDR2 as YSYEKL. The CDR3 spans 16 residues. The CDR3 region has the DNA TGCGCCAGCAGCCAGGCAGGGGGCGCTGAGGTCACTGAAGCTTTCTTT. Amino acid sequence: CASSQAGGAEVTEAFF.

The V call is TRBV27, the J call TRBJ2-1; 11 bases match TRBD1. Losses at the gene ends were 4 bases for V and 5 bases for J; bases not matched to a gene: 1. Germline assignment: CDR1 MNHEY and CDR2 SMNVEV (reference sequence). The CDR3 contains 14 residues. CDR3 residues: CASSWTGGDNEQFF. In DNA, the CDR3 is TGTGCCAGCAGTTGGACAGGGGGCGACAATGAGCAGTTCTTC.

The rearrangement joins TRBV27 to TRBJ2-5, with 7 bases aligning to TRBD1. CDR1 is MNHEY and CDR2 is SMNVEV in the germline V gene (reference sequence). The trim removed 2 bases at V and 2 bases at J, leaving 2 bases unmatched. This CDR3 has 14 amino acids. Here the CDR3 reads CASSLRTGQETQYF. The DNA for the CDR3 is TGTGCCAGCAGTTTAAGGACAGGACAAGAGACCCAGTACTTC.

In its sample, this clone was seen once. The CDR3 nucleotides are TGTGCCAGCAGCTTTACAGGGAATGAAAAACTGTTTTTT. Its protein product is CASSFTGNEKLFF. V and J are TRBV7-2 and TRBJ1-4; TRBD1 might be the D (6 bases). The germline CDR1 and CDR2 sequences are SGHTA and FQGNSA. The CDR3 covers 13 residues. V dropped 3 bases and J dropped 5 bases, with 7 bases sitting between them. The whole variable domain, filled in from reference TRBV7-2 and TRBJ1-4, reads GAGVSQSPSNKVTEKGKDVELRCDPISGHTALYWYRQSLGQGLEFLIYFQGNSAPDKSGLPSDRFSAERTGGSVSTLTIQRTQQEDSAVYLCASSFTGNEKLFFGSGTQLSVL.

This clone has just a few counts. V usage is TRBV29-1 and J usage is TRBJ2-7, with no clear D. The CDR3 length is 12 residues. The germline V gene encodes CDR1 SQVTM and CDR2 ANQGSEA. The V end was cut by 8 bases, the J end by 5 bases, with 16 bases between. In DNA, the CDR3 is TGCAGCTACCAGACTGGAAGTCACGAGCAGTACTTC. It codes for CSYQTGSHEQYF.

The rearrangement links TRBV2 to TRBJ2-7; 10 bases agree with TRBD2. V was clipped by 10 bases and J by 4 bases; unmatched bases: 16. The CDR3 runs 16 residues. Germline CDR1 and CDR2: SNHLY and FYNNEI. As DNA, the CDR3 is TGTGCCAACAGGGAGACCCGGGCTAGCGGGAGTTACGAGCAGTACTTC. This codes for CANRETRASGSYEQYF.

The rearrangement links TRBV19 to TRBJ1-5; no definite D call. V was trimmed by 3 bases and J by 4 bases, leaving 13 bases between them. The CDR3 loop spans 15 amino acids. The germline V gene has CDR1 LNHDA and CDR2 SQIVND (reference sequence). In nucleotides, the CDR3 is TGTGCCAGTAGTATCAACAGAGTCACTAATCAGCCCCAGCATTTT. Residues: CASSINRVTNQPQHF.

V and J are TRBV6-1 and TRBJ2-3; TRBD1 matches 8 bases. The CDR3 extends over 15 amino acids. V shed 3 bases and J 6 bases; nucleotides not matched to a gene: 8. Germline-derived CDR1 and CDR2 are MNHNS and SASEGT. The CDR3 bases are TGTGCCAGCAGTGACCCATCAGGGGGCTGGGATACGCAGTATTTT. Translating gives CASSDPSGGWDTQYF.

The genes are TRBV27 and TRBJ2-7, with 9 bases lining up with TRBD1. J gave up 4 bases and V 6 bases, and 4 bases lay outside the gene matches. Per germline, CDR1 MNHEY and CDR2 SMNVEV (reference sequence). This CDR3 has 13 residues. CDR3 sequence (DNA): TGTGCCAGCAGCACAGGGGGCGGGTACGAGCAGTACTTC. The encoded protein is CASSTGGGYEQYF.

This clone was seen a handful of times. The gene calls are TRBV2 and TRBJ1-2; D uncertain. Trimming removed 3 bases at V and 7 bases at J, with 12 bases between. The length of the CDR3 is 13 residues. The V gene's germline CDR1 is SNHLY and CDR2 FYNNEI. CDR3 residues: CASSDQGLSGYTF. As DNA, the CDR3 is TGTGCCAGCAGTGATCAAGGACTATCTGGCTACACCTTC. Combining the CDR3 with reference TRBV2 and TRBJ1-2 gives the whole variable domain EPEVTQTPSHQVTQMGQEVILRCVPISNHLYFYWYRQILGQKVEFLVSFYNNEISEKSEIFDDQFSVERPDGSNFTLKIRSTKLEDSAMYFCASSDQGLSGYTFGSGTRLTVV.